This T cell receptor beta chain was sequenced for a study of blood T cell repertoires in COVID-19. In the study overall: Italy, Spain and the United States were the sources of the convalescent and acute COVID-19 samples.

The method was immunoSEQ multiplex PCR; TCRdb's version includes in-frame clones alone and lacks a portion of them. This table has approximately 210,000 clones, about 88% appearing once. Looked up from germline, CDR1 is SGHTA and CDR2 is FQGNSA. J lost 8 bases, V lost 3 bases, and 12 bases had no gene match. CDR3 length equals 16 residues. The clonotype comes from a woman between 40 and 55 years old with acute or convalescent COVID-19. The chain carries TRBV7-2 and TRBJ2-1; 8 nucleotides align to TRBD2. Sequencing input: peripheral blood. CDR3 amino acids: CASSFGGARALDEQFF. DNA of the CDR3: TGTGCCAGCAGCTTCGGGGGGGCCAGGGCCCTCGATGAGCAGTTCTTC.